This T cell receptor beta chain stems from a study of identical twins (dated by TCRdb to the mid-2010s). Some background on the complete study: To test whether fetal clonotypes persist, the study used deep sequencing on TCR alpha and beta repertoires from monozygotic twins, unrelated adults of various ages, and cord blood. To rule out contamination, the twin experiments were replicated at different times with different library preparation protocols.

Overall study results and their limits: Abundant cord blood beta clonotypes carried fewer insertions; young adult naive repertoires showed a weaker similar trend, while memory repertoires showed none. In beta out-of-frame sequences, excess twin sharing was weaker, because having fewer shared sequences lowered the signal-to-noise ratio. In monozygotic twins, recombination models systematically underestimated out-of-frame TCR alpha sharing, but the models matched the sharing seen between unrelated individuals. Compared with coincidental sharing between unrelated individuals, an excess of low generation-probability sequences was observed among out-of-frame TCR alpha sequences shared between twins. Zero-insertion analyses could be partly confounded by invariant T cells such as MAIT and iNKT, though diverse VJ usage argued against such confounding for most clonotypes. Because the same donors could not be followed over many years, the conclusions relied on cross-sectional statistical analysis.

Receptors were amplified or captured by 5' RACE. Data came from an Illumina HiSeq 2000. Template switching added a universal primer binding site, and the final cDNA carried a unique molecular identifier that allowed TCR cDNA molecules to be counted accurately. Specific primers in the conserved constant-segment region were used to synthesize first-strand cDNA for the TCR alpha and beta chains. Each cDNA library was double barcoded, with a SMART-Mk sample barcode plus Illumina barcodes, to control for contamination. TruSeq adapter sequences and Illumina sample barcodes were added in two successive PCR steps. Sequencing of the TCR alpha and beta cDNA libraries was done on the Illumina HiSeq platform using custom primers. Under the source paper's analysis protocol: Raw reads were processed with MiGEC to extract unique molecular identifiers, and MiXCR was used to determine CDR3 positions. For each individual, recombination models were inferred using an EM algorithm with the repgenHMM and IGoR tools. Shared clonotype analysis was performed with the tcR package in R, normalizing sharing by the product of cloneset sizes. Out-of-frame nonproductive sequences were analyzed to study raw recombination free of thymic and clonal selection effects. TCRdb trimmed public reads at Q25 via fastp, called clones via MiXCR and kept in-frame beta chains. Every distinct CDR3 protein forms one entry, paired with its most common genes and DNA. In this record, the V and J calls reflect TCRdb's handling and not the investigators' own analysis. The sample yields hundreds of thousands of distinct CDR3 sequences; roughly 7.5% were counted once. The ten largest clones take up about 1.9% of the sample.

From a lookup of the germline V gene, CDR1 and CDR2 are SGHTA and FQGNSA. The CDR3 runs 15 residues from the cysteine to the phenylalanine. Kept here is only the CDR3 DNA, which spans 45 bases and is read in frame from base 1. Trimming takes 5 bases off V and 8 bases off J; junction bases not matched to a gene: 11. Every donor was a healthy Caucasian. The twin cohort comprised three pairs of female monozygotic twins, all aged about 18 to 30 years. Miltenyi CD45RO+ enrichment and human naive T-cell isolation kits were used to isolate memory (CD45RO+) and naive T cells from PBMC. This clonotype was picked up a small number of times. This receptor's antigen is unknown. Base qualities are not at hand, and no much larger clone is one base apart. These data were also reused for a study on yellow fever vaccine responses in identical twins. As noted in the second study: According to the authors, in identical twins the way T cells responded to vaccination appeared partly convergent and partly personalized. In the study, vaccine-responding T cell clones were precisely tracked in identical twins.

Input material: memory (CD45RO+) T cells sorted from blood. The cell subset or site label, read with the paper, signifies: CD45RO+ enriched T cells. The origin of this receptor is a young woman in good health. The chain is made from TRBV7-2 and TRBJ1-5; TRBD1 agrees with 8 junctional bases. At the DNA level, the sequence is TGTGCCAGCAGCCCAGCAGGGGGCTTCGGGAAGCCCCAGCATTTT. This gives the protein CASSPAGGFGKPQHF.